The text below deals with one TCR beta chain. The antigen remains unidentified. This sample was included in a study of untreated major depressive disorder. TCRdb's table, derived via immunoSEQ multiplex PCR, lists solely in-frame clones and lacks some. The table lists 15,000 to 20,000 clones, roughly 84% of them singletons. V was shortened by 6 bases and J by 1 base, with 12 bases between the two germline ends. Germline V CDR1 and CDR2: SNHLY, FYNNEI. This CDR3 has 14 amino acids. General study results and limits: Each subject's top five TRBV05-01 clones were all private.

This receptor was identified in a woman aged 30 to 39 in good health. The specimen was CD4+ T cells from PBMCs. The V call is TRBV2, the J call TRBJ1-1; D unresolved. Here the CDR3 reads CASRARGENTEAFF. DNA for the CDR3: TGTGCCAGCAGGGCCCGTGGGGAGAACACTGAAGCTTTCTTT.